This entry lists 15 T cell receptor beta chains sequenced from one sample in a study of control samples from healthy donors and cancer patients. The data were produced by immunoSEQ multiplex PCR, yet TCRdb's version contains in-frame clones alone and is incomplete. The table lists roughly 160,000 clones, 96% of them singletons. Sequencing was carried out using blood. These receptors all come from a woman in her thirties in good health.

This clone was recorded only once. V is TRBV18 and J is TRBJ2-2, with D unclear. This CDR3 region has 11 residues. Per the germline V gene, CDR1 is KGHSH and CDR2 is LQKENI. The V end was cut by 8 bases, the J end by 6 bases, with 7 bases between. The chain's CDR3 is CASHRAGELFF. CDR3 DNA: TGTGCCAGCCACCGGGCCGGGGAGCTGTTTTTT.

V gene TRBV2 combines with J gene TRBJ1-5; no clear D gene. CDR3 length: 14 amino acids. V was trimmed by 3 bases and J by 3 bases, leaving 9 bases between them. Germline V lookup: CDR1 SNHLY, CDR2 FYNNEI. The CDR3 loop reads CASSDAVVNQPQHF. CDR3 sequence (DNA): TGTGCCAGCAGTGATGCGGTAGTCAATCAGCCCCAGCATTTT.

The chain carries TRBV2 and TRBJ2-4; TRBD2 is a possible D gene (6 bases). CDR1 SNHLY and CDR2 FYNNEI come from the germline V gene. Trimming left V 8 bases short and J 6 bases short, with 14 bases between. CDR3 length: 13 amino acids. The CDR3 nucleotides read TGTGCCAGCGCTAGGGACTCCGGAAACATTCAGTACTTC. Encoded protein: CASARDSGNIQYF.

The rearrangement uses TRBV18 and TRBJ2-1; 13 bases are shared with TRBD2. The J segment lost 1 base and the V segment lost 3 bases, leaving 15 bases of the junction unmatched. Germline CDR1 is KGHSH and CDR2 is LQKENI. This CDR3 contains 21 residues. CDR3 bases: TGTGCCAGCTCACCGTCGAAACTAGCGGGGGGGGCCATTGGGTCCTACAATGAGCAGTTCTTC. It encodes CASSPSKLAGGAIGSYNEQFF.

Here the CDR3 DNA reads TGTGCCAGCAGCTCCCCCGGCACCAATGAAAAACTGTTTTTT. Amino acid sequence: CASSSPGTNEKLFF. The chain is built from TRBV11-2 and TRBJ1-4, with unresolved D. The germline V gene encodes CDR1 SGHAT and CDR2 FQNNGV. Trimming left V 4 bases short and J 5 bases short, with 11 bases between. The CDR3 is 14 residues long.

Here the CDR3 reads CASSYSPALTGNTIYF. The CDR3 DNA is TGTGCCAGCAGTTACTCCCCGGCATTGACTGGAAACACCATATATTTT. The chain is built from TRBV6-6 and TRBJ1-3, with D unclear. Germline V gene sequence: CDR1 MNHNY, CDR2 SVGAGI (reference sequence). The CDR3 totals 16 residues. Trimming left V 0 bases short and J 2 bases short, with 11 bases between.

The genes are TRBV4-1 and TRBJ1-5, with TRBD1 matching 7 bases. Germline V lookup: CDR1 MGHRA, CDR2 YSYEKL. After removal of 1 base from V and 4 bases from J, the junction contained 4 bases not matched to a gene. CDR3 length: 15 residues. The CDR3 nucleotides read TGCGCCAGCAGCCAAGCGTGGACAGGTAATCAGCCCCAGCATTTT. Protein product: CASSQAWTGNQPQHF.

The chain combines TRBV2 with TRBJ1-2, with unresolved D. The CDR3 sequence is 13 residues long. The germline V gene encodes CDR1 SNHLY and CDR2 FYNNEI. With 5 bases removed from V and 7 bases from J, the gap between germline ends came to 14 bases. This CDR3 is CASSNLDVSGYTF. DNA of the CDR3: TGTGCCAGCAGTAACCTGGACGTCTCTGGCTACACCTTC.

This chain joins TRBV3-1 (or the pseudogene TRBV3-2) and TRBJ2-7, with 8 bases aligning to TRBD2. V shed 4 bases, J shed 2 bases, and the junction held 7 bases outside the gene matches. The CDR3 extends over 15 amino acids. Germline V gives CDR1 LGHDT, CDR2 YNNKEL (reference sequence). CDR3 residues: CASSPPLAGTYEQYF. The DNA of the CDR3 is TGTGCCAGCAGCCCCCCGCTAGCGGGTACCTACGAGCAGTACTTC.

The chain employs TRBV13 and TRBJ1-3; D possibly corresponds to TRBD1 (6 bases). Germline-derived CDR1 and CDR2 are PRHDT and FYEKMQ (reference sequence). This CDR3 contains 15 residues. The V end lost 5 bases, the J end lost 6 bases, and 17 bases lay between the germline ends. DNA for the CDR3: TGTGCCAGCAGCCAACTACAGGGATTTAAAAACACCATATATTTT. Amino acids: CASSQLQGFKNTIYF.

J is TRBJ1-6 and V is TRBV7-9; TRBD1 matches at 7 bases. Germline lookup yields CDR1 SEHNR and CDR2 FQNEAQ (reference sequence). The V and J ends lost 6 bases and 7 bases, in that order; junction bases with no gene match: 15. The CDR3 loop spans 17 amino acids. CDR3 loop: CASRSVAGTATNSPLHF. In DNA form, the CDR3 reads TGTGCCAGCAGGTCCGTCGCCGGGACAGCAACCAATTCACCCCTCCACTTT.

The CDR3 loop reads CASSPDGNSPLHF. The CDR3 nucleotides read TGTGCCAGCTCACCCGATGGGAATTCACCCCTCCACTTT. The rearrangement joins TRBV18 to TRBJ1-6; no definite D call. From germline, CDR1 is KGHSH and CDR2 LQKENI. The CDR3 covers 13 residues. The ends were cut back, 3 bases at V and 7 bases at J, with 7 bases in the middle.

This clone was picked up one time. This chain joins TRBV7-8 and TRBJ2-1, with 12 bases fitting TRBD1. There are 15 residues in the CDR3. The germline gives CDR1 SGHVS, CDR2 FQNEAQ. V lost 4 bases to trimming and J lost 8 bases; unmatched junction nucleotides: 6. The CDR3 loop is CASSWGGTGGDEQFF. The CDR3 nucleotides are TGTGCCAGCAGCTGGGGTGGGACAGGGGGCGATGAGCAGTTCTTC.

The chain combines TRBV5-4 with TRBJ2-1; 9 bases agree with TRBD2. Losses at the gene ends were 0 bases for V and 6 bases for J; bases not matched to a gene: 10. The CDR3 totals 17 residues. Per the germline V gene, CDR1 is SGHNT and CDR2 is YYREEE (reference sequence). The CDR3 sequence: CASSLELAGYHLNEQFF. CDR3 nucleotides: TGTGCCAGCAGCTTGGAGCTAGCGGGGTACCATCTCAATGAGCAGTTCTTC.

CDR3 sequence reads: CASEKLQGFPGNTIYF. The CDR3 nucleotides read TGTGCCTCCGAAAAACTACAGGGGTTCCCTGGAAACACCATATATTTT. The chain carries TRBV30 and TRBJ1-3, with 7 bases matching TRBD1. CDR3 length: 16 amino acids. Trimming removed 7 bases from V and 2 bases from J; junction bases left unmatched: 14. Germline-derived CDR1 and CDR2 are GTSNPN and SVGIG (reference sequence).